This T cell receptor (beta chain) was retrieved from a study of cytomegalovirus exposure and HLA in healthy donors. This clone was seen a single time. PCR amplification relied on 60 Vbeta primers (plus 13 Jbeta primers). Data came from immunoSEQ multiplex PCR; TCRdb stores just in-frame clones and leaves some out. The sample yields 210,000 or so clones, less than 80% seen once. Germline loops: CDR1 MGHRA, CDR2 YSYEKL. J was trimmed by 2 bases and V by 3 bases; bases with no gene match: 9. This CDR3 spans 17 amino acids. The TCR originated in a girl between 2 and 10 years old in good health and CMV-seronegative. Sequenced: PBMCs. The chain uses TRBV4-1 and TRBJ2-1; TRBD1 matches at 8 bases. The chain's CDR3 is CASSHSIGQGTYNEQFF. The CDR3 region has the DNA TGCGCCAGCAGCCATTCTATCGGACAGGGAACCTACAATGAGCAGTTCTTC.